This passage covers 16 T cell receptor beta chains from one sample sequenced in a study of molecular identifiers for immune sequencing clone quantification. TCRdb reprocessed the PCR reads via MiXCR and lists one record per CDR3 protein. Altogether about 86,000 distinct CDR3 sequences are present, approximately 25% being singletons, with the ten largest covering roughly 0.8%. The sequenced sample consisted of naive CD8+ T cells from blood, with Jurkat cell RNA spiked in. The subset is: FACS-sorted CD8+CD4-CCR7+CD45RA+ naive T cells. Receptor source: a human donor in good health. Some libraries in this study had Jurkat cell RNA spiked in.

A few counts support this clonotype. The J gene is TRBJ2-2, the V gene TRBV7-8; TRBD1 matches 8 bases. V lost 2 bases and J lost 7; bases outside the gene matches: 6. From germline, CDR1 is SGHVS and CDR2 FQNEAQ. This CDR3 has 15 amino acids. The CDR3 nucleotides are TGTGCCAGCAGCTTATTGACAGGGGCCGGCGGGGAGCTGTTTTTT. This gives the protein CASSLLTGAGGELFF.

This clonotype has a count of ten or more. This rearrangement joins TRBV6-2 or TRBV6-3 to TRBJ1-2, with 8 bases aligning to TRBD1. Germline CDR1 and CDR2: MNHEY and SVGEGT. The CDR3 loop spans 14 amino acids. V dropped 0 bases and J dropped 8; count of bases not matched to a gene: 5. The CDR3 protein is CASSYSGQGGGYTF. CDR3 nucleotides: TGTGCCAGCAGTTACTCCGGACAGGGCGGAGGCTACACCTTC.

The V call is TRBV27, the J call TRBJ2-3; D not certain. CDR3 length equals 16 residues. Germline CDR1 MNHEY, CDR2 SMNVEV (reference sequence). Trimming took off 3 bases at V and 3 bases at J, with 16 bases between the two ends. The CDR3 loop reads CASSFLPISTTDTQYF. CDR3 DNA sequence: TGTGCCAGCAGTTTTCTACCTATATCCACAACAGATACGCAGTATTTT.

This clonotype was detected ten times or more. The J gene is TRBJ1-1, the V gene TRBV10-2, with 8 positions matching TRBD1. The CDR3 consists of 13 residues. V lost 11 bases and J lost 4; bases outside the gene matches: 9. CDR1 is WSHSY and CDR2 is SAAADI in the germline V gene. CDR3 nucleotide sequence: TGCGCCGGGTTAGACAGGGGTGGCACTGAAGCTTTCTTT. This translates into CAGLDRGGTEAFF.

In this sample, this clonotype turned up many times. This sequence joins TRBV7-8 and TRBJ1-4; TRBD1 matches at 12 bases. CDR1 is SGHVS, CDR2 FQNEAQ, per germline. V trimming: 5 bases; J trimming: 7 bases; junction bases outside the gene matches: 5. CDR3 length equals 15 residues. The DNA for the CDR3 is TGTGCCAGCAGCGAAGGGACAGGGGGCGTTGAAAAACTGTTTTTT. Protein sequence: CASSEGTGGVEKLFF.

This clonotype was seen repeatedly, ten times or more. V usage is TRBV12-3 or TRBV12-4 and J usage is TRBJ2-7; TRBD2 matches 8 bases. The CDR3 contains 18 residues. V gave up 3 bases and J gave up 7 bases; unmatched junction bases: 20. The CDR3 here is CASSFIPGRTSGRGEQYF. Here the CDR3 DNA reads TGTGCCAGCAGTTTCATTCCGGGGCGAACTAGCGGAAGGGGGGAGCAGTACTTC.

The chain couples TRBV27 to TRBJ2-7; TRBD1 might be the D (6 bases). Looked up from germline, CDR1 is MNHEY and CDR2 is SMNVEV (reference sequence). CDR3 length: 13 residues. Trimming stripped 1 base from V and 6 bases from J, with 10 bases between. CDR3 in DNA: TGTGCCAGCAGTTTATACGCAGGGGTCGAGCAGTACTTC. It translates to CASSLYAGVEQYF.

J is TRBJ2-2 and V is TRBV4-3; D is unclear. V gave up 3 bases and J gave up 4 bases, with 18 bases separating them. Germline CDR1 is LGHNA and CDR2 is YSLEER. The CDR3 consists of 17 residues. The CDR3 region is CASSHQRWDGSTGELFF. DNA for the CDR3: TGCGCCAGCAGCCACCAACGATGGGATGGGTCCACCGGGGAGCTGTTTTTT.

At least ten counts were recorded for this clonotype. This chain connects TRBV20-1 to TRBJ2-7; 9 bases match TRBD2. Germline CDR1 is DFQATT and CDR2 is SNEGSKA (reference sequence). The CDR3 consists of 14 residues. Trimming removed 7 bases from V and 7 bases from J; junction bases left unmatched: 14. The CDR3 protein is CSVGSRGGVWEQYF. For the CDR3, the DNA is TGCAGTGTAGGTTCCCGCGGGGGGGTATGGGAGCAGTACTTC.

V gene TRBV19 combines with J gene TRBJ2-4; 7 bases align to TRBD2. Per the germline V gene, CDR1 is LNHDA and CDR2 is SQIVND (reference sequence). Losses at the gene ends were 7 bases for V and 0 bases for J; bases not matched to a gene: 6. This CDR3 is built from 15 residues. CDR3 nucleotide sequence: TGTGCCAGTACTCCTAGCGGAGTAGCCAAAAACATTCAGTACTTC. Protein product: CASTPSGVAKNIQYF.

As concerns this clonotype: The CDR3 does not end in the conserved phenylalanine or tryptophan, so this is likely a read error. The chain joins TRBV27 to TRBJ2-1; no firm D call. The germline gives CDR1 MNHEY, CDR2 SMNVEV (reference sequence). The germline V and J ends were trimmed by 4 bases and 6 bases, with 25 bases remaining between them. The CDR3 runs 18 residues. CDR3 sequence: CASSSIHFVRNNTNEQFS. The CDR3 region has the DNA TGTGCCAGCAGTTCGATTCACTTCGTCCGCAACAATACCAATGAGCAGTTCTCC.

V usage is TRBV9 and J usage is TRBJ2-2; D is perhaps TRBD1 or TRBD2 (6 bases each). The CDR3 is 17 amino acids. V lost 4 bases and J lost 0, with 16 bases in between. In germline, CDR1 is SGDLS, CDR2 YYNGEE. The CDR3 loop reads CASSREGGYANTGELFF. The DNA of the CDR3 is TGTGCCAGCAGCCGAGAGGGGGGCTATGCGAACACCGGGGAGCTGTTTTTT.

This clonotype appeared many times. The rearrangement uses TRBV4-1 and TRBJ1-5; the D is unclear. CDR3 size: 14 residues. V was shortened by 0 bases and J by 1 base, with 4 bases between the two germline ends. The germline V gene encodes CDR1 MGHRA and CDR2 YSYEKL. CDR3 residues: CASSQDRSNQPQHF. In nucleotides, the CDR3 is TGCGCCAGCAGCCAAGATAGAAGCAATCAGCCCCAGCATTTT.

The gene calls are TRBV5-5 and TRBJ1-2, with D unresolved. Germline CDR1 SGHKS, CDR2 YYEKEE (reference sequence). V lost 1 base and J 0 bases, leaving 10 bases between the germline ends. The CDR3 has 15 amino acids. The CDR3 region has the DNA TGTGCCAGCAGCTTGTACCGGACTGCTAACTATGGCTACACCTTC. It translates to CASSLYRTANYGYTF.

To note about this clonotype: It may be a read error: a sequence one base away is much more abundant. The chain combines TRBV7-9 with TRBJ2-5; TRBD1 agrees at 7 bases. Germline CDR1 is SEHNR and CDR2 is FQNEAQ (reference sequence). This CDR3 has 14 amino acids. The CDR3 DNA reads TGTACCAGCAGCAACACAGGGGCGGGCGAGACCCAGTACTTC. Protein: CTSSNTGAGETQYF.

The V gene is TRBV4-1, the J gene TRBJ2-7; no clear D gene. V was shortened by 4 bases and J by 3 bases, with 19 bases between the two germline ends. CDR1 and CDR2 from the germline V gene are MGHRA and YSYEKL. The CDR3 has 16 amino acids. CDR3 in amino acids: CASSRNDLTSFYEQYF. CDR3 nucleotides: TGCGCCAGCAGCCGAAACGACCTAACCTCCTTCTACGAGCAGTACTTC.